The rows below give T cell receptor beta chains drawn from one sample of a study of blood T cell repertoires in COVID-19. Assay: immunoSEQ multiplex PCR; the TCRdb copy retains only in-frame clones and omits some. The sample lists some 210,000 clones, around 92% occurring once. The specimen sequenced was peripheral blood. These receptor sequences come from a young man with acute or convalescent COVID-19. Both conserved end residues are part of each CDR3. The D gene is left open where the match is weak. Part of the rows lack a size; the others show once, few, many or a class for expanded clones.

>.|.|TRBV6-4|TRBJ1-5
TGTGCCAGCAGCCCCAGTCCATATAGCAATCAGCCCCAGCATTTT
CASSPSPYSNQPQHF
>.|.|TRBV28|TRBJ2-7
TGTGCCAGCAGTCCAGGGTTTTTCTACGAGCAGTACTTC
CASSPGFFYEQYF
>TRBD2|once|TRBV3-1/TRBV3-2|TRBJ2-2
TGTGCCAGCAGCCAAGTCGGGGGGTCCGGGGAGCTGTTTTTT
CASSQVGGSGELFF
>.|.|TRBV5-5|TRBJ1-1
TGTGCCAGCAGCTGGGGGGGAGCTGAAGCTTTCTTT
CASSWGGAEAFF
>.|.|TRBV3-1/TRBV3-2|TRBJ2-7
TGTGCCAGCAGCCTTGATTGGAGGTCGGCCTACGAGCAGTACTTC
CASSLDWRSAYEQYF
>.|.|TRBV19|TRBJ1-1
TGTGCCAGTATCGATCCAAAGAGAATCAACACTGAAGCTTTCTTT
CASIDPKRINTEAFF
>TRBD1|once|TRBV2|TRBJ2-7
TGTGCCAGCAAGCGCGACAGGGAGTTTGAGCAGTACTTC
CASKRDREFEQYF
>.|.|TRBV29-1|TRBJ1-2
TGCAGCCTTTCTAGTAACTATGGCTACACCTTC
CSLSSNYGYTF
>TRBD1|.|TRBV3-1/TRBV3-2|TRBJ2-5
TGTGCCAGCAGCCCCCGGACAGGTTGGCAAGAGACCCAGTACTTC
CASSPRTGWQETQYF
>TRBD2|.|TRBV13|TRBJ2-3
TGTGCCAGCAGCGGGTGGCTAGCGGGGGATACGCAGTATTTT
CASSGWLAGDTQYF